This T cell receptor (beta chain) was obtained from a study of cytomegalovirus exposure and HLA in healthy donors. Study-wide points: When presence/absence was analysed, sequencing depth was taken to be roughly uniform across donors. The authors listed 150 to 200 TCR beta chains as cytomegalovirus-associated.

It was with 60 Vbeta and 13 Jbeta primers that the PCR ran. Profiling relied on immunoSEQ multiplex PCR, and the TCRdb table lists in-frame clones only, not all of them. The sample contains around 150,000 clones, around four fifths of which appear only once. This CDR3 has 15 residues. Trimming at V came to 4 bases and at J to 4 bases, leaving 8 bases not matched to a gene. Germline V lookup: CDR1 SQVTM, CDR2 ANQGSEA. Concerning this clone: The target antigen is unknown.

The specimen was PBMCs. J is TRBJ2-1 and V is TRBV29-1, with 9 bases identical to TRBD2. The receptor's source is a woman aged 50 to 60 in good health and CMV-seronegative. The CDR3: CSVAAGGGGYNEQFF. The CDR3 region has the DNA TGCAGCGTTGCAGCGGGAGGAGGGGGTTACAATGAGCAGTTCTTC.